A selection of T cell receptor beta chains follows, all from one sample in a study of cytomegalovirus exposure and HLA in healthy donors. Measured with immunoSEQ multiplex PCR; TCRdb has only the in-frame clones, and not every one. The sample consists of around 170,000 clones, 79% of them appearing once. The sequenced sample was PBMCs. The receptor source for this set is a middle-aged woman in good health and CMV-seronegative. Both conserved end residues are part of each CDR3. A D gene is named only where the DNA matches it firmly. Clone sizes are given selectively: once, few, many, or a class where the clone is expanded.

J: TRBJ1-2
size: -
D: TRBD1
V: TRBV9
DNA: TGTGCCAGCACCCCTACTACAGGGGATGGCTACACCTTC
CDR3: CASTPTTGDGYTF

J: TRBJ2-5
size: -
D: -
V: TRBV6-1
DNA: TGTGCCAGCTACCGAGGCTTCCCCGAAGAGACCCAGTACTTC
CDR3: CASYRGFPEETQYF

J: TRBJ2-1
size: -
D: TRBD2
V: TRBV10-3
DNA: TGTGCCATCAGAACTAGCGGATCCTACAATGAGCAGTTCTTC
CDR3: CAIRTSGSYNEQFF

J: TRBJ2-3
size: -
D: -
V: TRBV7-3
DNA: TGTGCCAGCAGCGAGGGGAGCGGGCCCAACACAGATACGCAGTATTTT
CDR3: CASSEGSGPNTDTQYF

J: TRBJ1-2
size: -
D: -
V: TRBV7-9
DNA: TGTGCCAGCAGCTTAGAGCCCTGGGGCTACACCTTC
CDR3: CASSLEPWGYTF

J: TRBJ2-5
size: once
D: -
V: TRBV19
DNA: TGTGCCAGTAGTCAGGCGAAAGAGACCCAGTACTTC
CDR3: CASSQAKETQYF

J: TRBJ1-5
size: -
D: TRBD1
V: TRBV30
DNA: TGTGCCTGGAGGACAGGGGGGAGGCCCCAGCATTTT
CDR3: CAWRTGGRPQHF

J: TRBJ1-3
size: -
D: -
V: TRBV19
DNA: TGTGCCAGTAGTATGGGGCGAGGAAACACCATATATTTT
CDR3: CASSMGRGNTIYF

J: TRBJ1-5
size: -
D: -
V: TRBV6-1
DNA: TGTGCCAGCAGTGAATTTGCCGGTCGTCAGCCCCAGCATTTT
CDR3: CASSEFAGRQPQHF

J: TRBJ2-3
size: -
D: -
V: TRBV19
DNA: TGTGCCAGTAGCGCCGGGACAAGGGACACAGATACGCAGTATTTT
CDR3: CASSAGTRDTDTQYF

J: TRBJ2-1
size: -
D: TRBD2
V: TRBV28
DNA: TGTGCCAGCAGGACGGCGGGACTACGCTTGAATGAGCAGTTCTTC
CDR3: CASRTAGLRLNEQFF

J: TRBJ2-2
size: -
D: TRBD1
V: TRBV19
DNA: TGTGCCAGTATGCGGGACAGGATTCCCACCGGGGAGCTGTTTTTT
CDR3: CASMRDRIPTGELFF

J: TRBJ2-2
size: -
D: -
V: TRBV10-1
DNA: TGCGCCAGCGGACACCCCAACACCGGGGAGCTGTTTTTT
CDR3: CASGHPNTGELFF

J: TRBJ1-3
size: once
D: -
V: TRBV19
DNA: TGTGCCAGTAGTGGTCGGGGGAGCTCTGGAAACACCATATATTTT
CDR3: CASSGRGSSGNTIYF

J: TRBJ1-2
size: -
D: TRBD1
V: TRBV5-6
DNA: TGTGCCAGCAGCTGGGTCTCGGCAGGGGGCAACTATGGCTACACCTTC
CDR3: CASSWVSAGGNYGYTF

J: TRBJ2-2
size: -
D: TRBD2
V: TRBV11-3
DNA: TGTGCCAGCAGCTACTGGACTAGCGGGAGTCCCGGGGAGCTGTTTTTT
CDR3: CASSYWTSGSPGELFF

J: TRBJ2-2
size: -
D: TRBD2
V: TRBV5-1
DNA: TGCGCCAGCGAACTAGCGGGAGCGAACACCGGGGAGCTGTTTTTT
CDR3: CASELAGANTGELFF

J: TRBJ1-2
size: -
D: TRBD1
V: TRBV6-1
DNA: TGTGCCAGCACCCCACTCCGGGGACAGCCTTATGGCTACACCTTC
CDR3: CASTPLRGQPYGYTF

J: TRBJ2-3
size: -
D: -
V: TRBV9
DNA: TGTGCCAGCAGCCCCTCTGGGACTTACACAGATACGCAGTATTTT
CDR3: CASSPSGTYTDTQYF

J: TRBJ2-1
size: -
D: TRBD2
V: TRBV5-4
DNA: TGTGCCAGCAGCCGACGACTAGCGGGAGGGCCGGGGAATGAGCAGTTCTTC
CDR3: CASSRRLAGGPGNEQFF

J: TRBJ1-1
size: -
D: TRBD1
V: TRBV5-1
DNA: TGCGCCAGCAGCTCAGGGGGACAGAACACTGAAGCTTTCTTT
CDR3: CASSSGGQNTEAFF

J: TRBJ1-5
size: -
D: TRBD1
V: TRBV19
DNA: TGTGCCAGTAGTATACCCTCGGGACAGGGTTATCAGCCCCAGCATTTT
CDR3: CASSIPSGQGYQPQHF

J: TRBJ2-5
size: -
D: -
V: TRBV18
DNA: TGTGCCAGCTCAACGGCGTTCTCTAGGATGGAGACCCAGTACTTC
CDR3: CASSTAFSRMETQYF

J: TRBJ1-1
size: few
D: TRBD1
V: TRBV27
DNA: TGTGCCAGCAGTTTGGGACAGGCTCGGGACACTGAAGCTTTCTTT
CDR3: CASSLGQARDTEAFF

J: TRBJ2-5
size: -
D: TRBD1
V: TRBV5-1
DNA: TGCGCCAGCAGCTTCTTATCCCGGGACAGGGGGCGAGAGACCCAGTACTTC
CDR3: CASSFLSRDRGRETQYF

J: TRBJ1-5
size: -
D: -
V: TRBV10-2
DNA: TGCGCCAGCAGTGATCCTTTGTCAGAATATAGCAATCAGCCCCAGCATTTT
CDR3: CASSDPLSEYSNQPQHF

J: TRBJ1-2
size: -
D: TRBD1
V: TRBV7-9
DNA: TGTGCCAGCAGCTTAGAAGGGACAGGGGATGGCTACACCTTC
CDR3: CASSLEGTGDGYTF

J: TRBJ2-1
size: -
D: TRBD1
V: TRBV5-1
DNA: TGCGCCAGCAGCTCCCTGGGACAGGGGGGAGGTAGTGAGCAGTTCTTC
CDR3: CASSSLGQGGGSEQFF

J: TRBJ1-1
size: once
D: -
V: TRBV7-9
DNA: TGTGCCAGCAGCTTAGAACGGAGCACTGAAGCTTTCTTT
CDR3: CASSLERSTEAFF

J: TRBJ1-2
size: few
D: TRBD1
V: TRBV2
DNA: TGTGCCAGCAGGGGTGCAGGGGGCAGTGGCTACACCTTC
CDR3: CASRGAGGSGYTF

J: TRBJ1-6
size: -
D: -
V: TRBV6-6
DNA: TGTGCCAGCAGCCCTCGGGTCTCCTATAATTCACCCCTCCACTTT
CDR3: CASSPRVSYNSPLHF

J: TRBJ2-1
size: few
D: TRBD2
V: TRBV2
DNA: TGTGCCAGCGACAGACTAGCGGGGGTCAATGAGCAGTTCTTC
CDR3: CASDRLAGVNEQFF

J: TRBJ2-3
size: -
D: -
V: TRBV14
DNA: TGTGCCAGCAGCCAAGATTTATCCCGGGTTAGCACAGATACGCAGTATTTT
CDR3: CASSQDLSRVSTDTQYF

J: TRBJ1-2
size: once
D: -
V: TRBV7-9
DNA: TGTGCCAGCAGCTCAGGGTCTAACTATGGCTACACCTTC
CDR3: CASSSGSNYGYTF

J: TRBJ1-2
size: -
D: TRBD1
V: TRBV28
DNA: TGTGCCAGCAGTTTAATGGGCCATGGGGCAGGGGGATTTGGCTACACCTTC
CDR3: CASSLMGHGAGGFGYTF

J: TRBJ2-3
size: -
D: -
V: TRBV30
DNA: TGTGCCTGGAGGGGACTCAAGAGACCTAGCACAGATACGCAGTATTTT
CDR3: CAWRGLKRPSTDTQYF